The source of this T cell receptor (beta chain) is a study of cytomegalovirus exposure and HLA in healthy donors. Losses at the gene ends were 5 bases for V and 2 bases for J; bases not matched to a gene: 8. The CDR3 length is 15 residues. CDR1 and CDR2 from the germline V gene are KGHSH and LQKENI. Comment on this clone: Antigen unknown.

Points from the study as a whole: In a later analysis, around 18,000 TCR beta sequences were associated with HLA alleles at 0.05 false discovery rate. The study labeled under 200 TCR beta chains cytomegalovirus-associated. Reports described diagnosis of cytomegalovirus status by the classifier as highly specific and sensitive.

The PCR used 60 Vbeta and 13 Jbeta primers. Data came from immunoSEQ multiplex PCR; TCRdb stores just in-frame clones and leaves some out. The repertoire holds some 150,000 clones, with around 79% as singletons. Input material: PBMCs. This TCR was sampled from a man in his forties in good health and CMV-seronegative. The chain has TRBV18 and TRBJ2-5; 7 nucleotides agree with TRBD1. The CDR3 DNA is TGTGCCAGCTCAAATAGGACAGGACCGCAAGAGACCCAGTACTTC. Encoded protein: CASSNRTGPQETQYF.